The subject of this entry is one T cell receptor beta chain. The antigen remains unidentified. The CDR3 length is 16 residues. V shed 0 bases, J shed 6 bases, and the junction held 10 bases outside the gene matches. The germline V gene has CDR1 SGHRS and CDR2 YFSETQ. This specimen belongs to a study of cytomegalovirus exposure and HLA in healthy donors. General study findings and limits: Data from an earlier analysis indicated that most TCR beta V segments were productive either about 87% or about 30% of the time. Exclusion applied to some V segments, including TRBV6-2 and TRBV6-3, as they were indistinguishable.

This PCR relied on a set of 60 Vbeta primers and 13 Jbeta primers. Only in-frame clones appear in the TCRdb table, and some are missing; sequencing was by immunoSEQ multiplex PCR. This table has roughly 130,000 clones, 75% to 85% appearing once. The rearrangement links TRBV5-1 to TRBJ2-3; 7 bases map to TRBD2. This TCR derives from a male donor in good health and CMV-seropositive. The specimen sequenced was PBMCs. CDR3 DNA: TGCGCCAGCAGCTTGGAAGGGGAGGGAAGTACGGATACGCAGTATTTT. Its translation: CASSLEGEGSTDTQYF.